This T cell receptor beta chain was captured in a study of cytomegalovirus exposure and HLA in healthy donors. General observations from the study: Researchers counted around 180 TCR beta chains as cytomegalovirus-associated.

In this sample, this clone turned up a few times. Its antigen is still unknown. A multiplex PCR was run with 60 Vbeta primers and 13 Jbeta primers. This table comes from immunoSEQ multiplex PCR, and its TCRdb copy is limited to in-frame clones, with some not included. The sample records about 150,000 clones, about 10% being singletons. The V end was cut by 1 base, the J end by 3 bases, with 7 bases between. Germline CDR1 reads SGHNT; CDR2 reads YYREEE (reference sequence). The CDR3 covers 13 residues. The sample consisted of PBMCs. This receptor was identified in a woman between 35 and 50 years old in good health and CMV-seropositive. The chain combines TRBV5-4 with TRBJ1-2; D unresolved. Here the CDR3 DNA reads TGTGCCAGCAGCTTGTCCCTTGACTATGGCTACACCTTC. It yields the protein CASSLSLDYGYTF.